This T cell receptor (beta chain) was found in a study of CD8 T cells in ankylosing spondylitis. Whole-study findings and limits: Several of the motif variants were reported before in synovial fluid and blood from reactive arthritis. Apparently characteristic of ankylosing spondylitis blood was a TCR beta motif (about eight highly homologous variants).

TCRdb used MiXCR to reprocess the 5' RACE reads, holding one entry per CDR3 protein. The sample consists of over 200,000 distinct CDR3 sequences, about 10% of them appearing once. Germline V gene lookup returns CDR1 SGHTA and CDR2 FQGNSA. The CDR3 has 13 residues. Trimming removed 3 bases at V and 1 base at J, with 7 bases between. Note on this clonotype: Its antigen is not identified.

The material sequenced was blood, either unsorted or a sorted T cell fraction (not recorded which). J is TRBJ2-7 and V is TRBV7-2; D uncertain. The TCR originated in a male donor with ankylosing spondylitis or in good health (not recorded which). The CDR3 DNA sequence: TGTGCCAGCAGCTTCGACGGATCCTACGAGCAGTACTTC. Its translation: CASSFDGSYEQYF.